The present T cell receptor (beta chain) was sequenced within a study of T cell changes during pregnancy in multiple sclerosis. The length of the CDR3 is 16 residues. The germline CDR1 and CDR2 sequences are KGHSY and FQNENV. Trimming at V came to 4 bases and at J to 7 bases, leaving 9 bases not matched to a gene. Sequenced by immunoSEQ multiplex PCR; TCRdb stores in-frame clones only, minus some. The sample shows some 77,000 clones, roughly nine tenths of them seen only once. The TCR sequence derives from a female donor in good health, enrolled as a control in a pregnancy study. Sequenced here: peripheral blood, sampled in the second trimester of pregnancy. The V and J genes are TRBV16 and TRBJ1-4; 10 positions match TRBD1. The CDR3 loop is CASSLIPGQGIEKLFF. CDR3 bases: TGTGCCAGCAGCCTCATTCCGGGACAGGGGATTGAAAAACTGTTTTTT.